This T cell receptor (beta chain) was captured by sequencing in a study of blood T cell repertoires in COVID-19. Clones were read by immunoSEQ multiplex PCR, and TCRdb kept only the in-frame ones, dropping some. Here the sample spans about 180,000 clones, over 90% being singletons. The clonotype was recovered from a man in his forties or fifties with acute or convalescent COVID-19. The sequencing input was peripheral blood.

The CDR3 here is CASSPKGQGNGYTF. The CDR3 region has the DNA TGTGCCAGCAGCCCGAAGGGGCAGGGCAATGGCTACACCTTC. The rearrangement joins TRBV7-9 to TRBJ1-2, with D tentatively TRBD1 (5 bases). The length of the CDR3 is 14 residues. Trimming left V 5 bases short and J 6 bases short, with 16 bases between. The V gene's germline CDR1 is SEHNR and CDR2 FQNEAQ (reference sequence).